This TCR beta chain was observed in a study of sequential checkpoint blockade in melanoma. About the study: First-line arms were nivolumab then ipilimumab, or the reverse, randomized 1:1. Each arm's sequence ended with maintenance nivolumab.

Sample treatment: randomized to nivolumab then ipilimumab (arm A) or the reverse (arm B). J was trimmed by 2 bases and V by 4 bases; bases with no gene match: 21. Germline assignment: CDR1 LNHDA and CDR2 SQIVND (reference sequence). The CDR3 totals 21 residues. The method was immunoSEQ multiplex PCR; TCRdb's version includes in-frame clones alone and lacks a portion of them. The top ten hold around 19% of the sample, which has around 30,000 clones, approximately 82% seen once. This sequence was found in a human donor with melanoma. The sample in question was CD8+ T cells sorted from blood (inferred from file names), obtained from a patient given nivolumab and ipilimumab in sequence. The chain couples TRBV19 to TRBJ2-3; 10 nucleotides agree with TRBD2. The DNA of the CDR3 is TGTGCCAGTAGTAGGTTTTTGGGGCTAGCGGGGGCGTACACCGACACAGATACGCAGTATTTT. Its translation: CASSRFLGLAGAYTDTDTQYF.